The 20 T cell receptor beta chains listed next were all sequenced from one sample in a study of T cells in Graves' hyperthyroidism and ophthalmopathy. TCR beta CDR3 sequences were amplified from RNA transcripts. RT-PCR in the first round (using the HTBI primer set) targeted the TCR CDR3. TCRdb redid the calling of the multiplex PCR reads with MiXCR, one entry per CDR3 protein. Of 350,000 to 500,000 distinct CDR3 sequences listed, about an eighth are singletons. Specimen: blood. The receptors were gathered from a woman between 18 and 29 years old with Graves' hyperthyroidism.

This clonotype was seen more than once but under ten times. V is TRBV12-5 and J is TRBJ2-2; 8 positions match TRBD1. Trimming cost V 1 base and J 9 bases; bases outside gene matches: 19. Germline V gives CDR1 LGHNT, CDR2 FRNRAP. This CDR3 has 19 residues. The CDR3 loop reads CASGLDAPGGYHQRRELFF. The CDR3 region has the DNA TGTGCTAGTGGTTTGGACGCCCCAGGGGGCTACCATCAAAGGCGGGAGCTGTTTTTT.

This clonotype was picked up many times. The rearrangement links TRBV15 to TRBJ2-1, with 8 nucleotides matching TRBD2. Germline V CDR1 and CDR2: LNHNV, YYDKDF (reference sequence). V trimming: 1 base; J trimming: 0 bases; junction bases outside the gene matches: 5. The length of the CDR3 is 17 residues. CDR3 residues: CATSRASGPSSYNEQFF. The CDR3 DNA reads TGTGCCACCAGCAGAGCTAGCGGGCCCAGCTCCTACAATGAGCAGTTCTTC.

This clonotype was detected only a few times. The genes are TRBV27 and TRBJ2-1; 9 nucleotides align to TRBD2. With 2 bases clipped from V and 7 bases from J, the junction kept 6 bases outside the gene matches. The CDR3 has 15 amino acids. Germline lookup yields CDR1 MNHEY and CDR2 SMNVEV (reference sequence). DNA of the CDR3: TGTGCCAGCAGTTTAGCGGGAGGGGTTTTTAATGAGCAGTTCTTC. It yields the protein CASSLAGGVFNEQFF.

The chain couples TRBV7-9 to TRBJ2-5, with D hard to call. This CDR3 has 12 residues. Trimming removed 1 base at V and 3 bases at J, with 3 bases between. The germline V gene encodes CDR1 SEHNR and CDR2 FQNEAQ (reference sequence). CDR3 bases: TGTGCCAGCAGCTTAGTTGAAGAGACCCAGTACTTC. It yields the protein CASSLVEETQYF.

This clonotype was counted a few times. This chain links TRBV4-1 with TRBJ1-3; tentative D call: TRBD1 (6 bases). CDR1 is MGHRA and CDR2 is YSYEKL in the germline V gene. The ends were cut back, 0 bases at V and 1 base at J, with 13 bases in the middle. The CDR3 length is 17 residues. The CDR3 loop reads CASSQDGRGGSGNTIYF. As DNA, the CDR3 is TGCGCCAGCAGCCAAGATGGGAGAGGGGGGTCTGGAAACACCATATATTTT.

This clonotype was found many times. J is TRBJ2-1 and V is TRBV7-8, with D possibly matching TRBD2 (5 bases). The CDR3 runs 14 residues. Germline lookup yields CDR1 SGHVS and CDR2 FQNEAQ. V lost 1 base and J 6 bases, leaving 10 bases between the germline ends. CDR3 bases: TGTGCCAGCAGCTTAGTTGTAGAGGGCAATGAGCAGTTCTTC. Protein: CASSLVVEGNEQFF.

This sequence joins TRBV25-1 and TRBJ1-1; a possible D gene is TRBD1 (6 bases). V was trimmed by 2 bases and J by 3 bases, leaving 13 bases between them. The germline CDR1 and CDR2 sequences are MGHDK and SYGVNS. The CDR3 extends over 15 amino acids. The CDR3 reads CASSEAGDPDTEAFF. The CDR3 DNA is TGTGCCAGCAGTGAAGCAGGGGATCCAGACACTGAAGCTTTCTTT.

This clonotype was recorded at least ten times. The J gene is TRBJ2-7, the V gene TRBV27, with 7 bases identical to TRBD1. Germline lookup yields CDR1 MNHEY and CDR2 SMNVEV (reference sequence). Losses at the gene ends were 0 bases for V and 0 bases for J; bases not matched to a gene: 5. The CDR3 spans 16 residues. CDR3 coding DNA: TGTGCCAGCAGTTTATCGTTGGGACAGAGCTCCTACGAGCAGTACTTC. Its protein product is CASSLSLGQSSYEQYF.

This clonotype was found many times. V gene TRBV30 combines with J gene TRBJ1-1; a weak D match, TRBD1 (6 bases). Trimming cost V 4 bases and J 1 base, with 10 bases left between them. CDR3 length equals 13 residues. Germline values: CDR1 GTSNPN, CDR2 SVGIG (reference sequence). CDR3 region: CAWTKDRNTEAFF. As DNA, the CDR3 is TGTGCCTGGACCAAGGACAGGAACACTGAAGCTTTCTTT.

The table lists this clonotype with many counts. The rearrangement joins TRBV4-1 to TRBJ2-3; TRBD2 agrees at 8 bases. Trimming removed 5 bases from V and 3 bases from J; junction bases left unmatched: 10. The CDR3 is 16 amino acids. In germline, CDR1 is MGHRA, CDR2 YSYEKL. As DNA, the CDR3 is TGCGCCAGCAGCTCCGGTGTTGGCGGGAGGACAGATACGCAGTATTTT. Its protein product is CASSSGVGGRTDTQYF.

The chain carries TRBV29-1 and TRBJ2-7; 8 nucleotides agree with TRBD2. Per germline, CDR1 SQVTM and CDR2 ANQGSEA. This CDR3 has 13 amino acids. V shed 5 bases and J 3 bases; nucleotides not matched to a gene: 6. CDR3 region: CSVQASGFYEQYF. CDR3 DNA: TGCAGCGTTCAGGCTAGCGGGTTCTACGAGCAGTACTTC.

The CDR3 region is CASSSHEGQGRQPQHF. Here the CDR3 DNA reads TGTGCCAGCAGCTCTCACGAAGGACAGGGGAGGCAGCCCCAGCATTTT. This chain links TRBV7-9 with TRBJ1-5; 9 positions match TRBD1. The length of the CDR3 is 16 residues. Germline V gene data show CDR1 as SEHNR and CDR2 as FQNEAQ (reference sequence). The trim removed 4 bases at V and 7 bases at J, leaving 11 bases unmatched.

Ten or more counts support this clonotype. V is TRBV24-1 and J is TRBJ2-5, with 10 nucleotides matching TRBD1. With 1 base clipped from V and 5 bases from J, the junction kept 6 bases outside the gene matches. The CDR3 totals 16 residues. Germline V gene data show CDR1 as KGHDR and CDR2 as SFDVKD. The CDR3 DNA is TGTGCCACCAGTGATTTTTCCGGGACAGGGGTGGAGACCCAGTACTTC. Its protein is CATSDFSGTGVETQYF.

This clonotype has a count of ten or more. V usage is TRBV13 and J usage is TRBJ1-5; D might be TRBD1 (5 bases). The V gene lost 5 bases and the J gene lost 6 bases, with 14 bases spanning the gap. The CDR3 consists of 14 residues. Germline V gives CDR1 PRHDT, CDR2 FYEKMQ (reference sequence). Here the CDR3 DNA reads TGTGCCAGCAGCCTGGGCCTTGACAGTCAGCCCCAGCATTTT. This sequence encodes CASSLGLDSQPQHF.

In this sample, this clonotype turned up many times. One junction end disagrees with the germline gene, perhaps due to a read error. V and J are TRBV7-8 and TRBJ2-7, with D maybe TRBD1 (6 bases). Germline assignment: CDR1 SGHVS and CDR2 FQNEAQ. The CDR3 totals 13 residues. For the CDR3, the DNA is TGTGCCAGCAGTTTAGACAGGTCCTACGAGCAGTACTTC. Its translation: CASSLDRSYEQYF. Full variable domain (outside the CDR3, taken from reference TRBV7-8 and TRBJ2-7): GAGVSQSPRYKVAKRGQDVALRCDPISGHVSLFWYQQALGQGPEFLTYFQNEAQLDKSGLPSDRFFAERPEGSVSTLKIQRTQQEDSAVYLCASSLDRSYEQYFGPGTRLTVT.

This clonotype was detected only a few times. The J gene is TRBJ2-7, the V gene TRBV20-1; D is possibly TRBD1 or TRBD2 (5 bases each). This CDR3 comprises 13 residues. Trimming took 5 bases from V and 2 from J, leaving 13 bases between them. Per the germline V gene, CDR1 is DFQATT and CDR2 is SNEGSKA (reference sequence). The CDR3 DNA reads TGCAGTGCTCGGGACGGAGAGACCTACGAGCAGTACTTC. As protein: CSARDGETYEQYF.

This chain links TRBV20-1 with TRBJ2-1; TRBD2 matches 9 bases. The V and J ends lost 3 bases and 6 bases, in that order; junction bases with no gene match: 9. The CDR3 is 15 amino acids. Germline loops: CDR1 DFQATT, CDR2 SNEGSKA (reference sequence). The CDR3 loop is CSARRREGLGNEQFF. The DNA of the CDR3 is TGCAGTGCTAGGAGGCGGGAGGGCCTGGGCAATGAGCAGTTCTTC.

This clonotype was detected many times. This chain links TRBV10-2 with TRBJ2-7; TRBD2 matches at 7 bases. V shed 10 bases and J 7 bases; nucleotides not matched to a gene: 13. The CDR3 is 13 amino acids. Germline CDR1 and CDR2: WSHSY and SAAADI. The CDR3 DNA reads TGCGCCACCATCGCGGGAGTGGCGGGAGAGCAGTACTTC. Residues: CATIAGVAGEQYF.

This clonotype was observed many times. The chain combines TRBV28 with TRBJ1-2; D not resolved. Germline values: CDR1 MDHEN, CDR2 SYDVKM. The CDR3 extends over 12 amino acids. CDR3 loop: CATTPGMDGYTF. As DNA, the CDR3 is TGTGCTACGACTCCGGGGATGGATGGCTACACCTTC.

This clonotype was seen many times. The V gene is TRBV27, the J gene TRBJ2-1, with 7 bases lining up with TRBD1. After removal of 5 bases from V and 6 bases from J, the junction contained 10 bases not matched to a gene. Germline V gives CDR1 MNHEY, CDR2 SMNVEV (reference sequence). This CDR3 region has 15 residues. CDR3 coding DNA: TGTGCCAGCAGTCTTTGGGGACAGAGGGGCAATGAGCAGTTCTTC. Translating it yields CASSLWGQRGNEQFF.